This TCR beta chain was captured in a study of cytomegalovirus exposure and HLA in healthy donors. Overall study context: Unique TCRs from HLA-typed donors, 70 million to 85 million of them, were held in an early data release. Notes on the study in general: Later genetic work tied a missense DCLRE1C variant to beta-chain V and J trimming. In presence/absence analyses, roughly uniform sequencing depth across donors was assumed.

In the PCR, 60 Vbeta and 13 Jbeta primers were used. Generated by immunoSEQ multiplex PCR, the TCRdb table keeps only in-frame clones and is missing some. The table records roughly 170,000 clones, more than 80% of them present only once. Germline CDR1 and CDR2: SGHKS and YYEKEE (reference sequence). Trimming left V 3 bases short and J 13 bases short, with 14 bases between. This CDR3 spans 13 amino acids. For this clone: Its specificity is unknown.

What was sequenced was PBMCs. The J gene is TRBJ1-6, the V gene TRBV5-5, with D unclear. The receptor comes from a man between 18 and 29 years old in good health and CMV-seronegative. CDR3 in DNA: TGTGCCAGCAGCTCCCGGACTGTATCTCCCCTCCACTTT. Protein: CASSSRTVSPLHF.